The clone carrying this T cell receptor beta chain was seen a single time. The V gene's germline CDR1 is SGHTA and CDR2 FQGNSA. Trimming pared 2 bases from V and 0 bases from J, leaving 13 bases between. The length of the CDR3 is 17 residues. The data stem from a study of T cell responses to AZD1222 COVID-19 vaccine. TCRdb's table, derived via immunoSEQ multiplex PCR, lists solely in-frame clones and lacks some. The repertoire holds around 180,000 clones, with 90% as singletons. This material consisted of peripheral blood, taken on day 0 of AZD1222 vaccination. The TCR originated in an adult in good health. The chain employs TRBV7-2 and TRBJ1-4; possibly TRBD1 for D (5 bases). CDR3 loop: CASSLRGGIATNEKLFF. The CDR3 nucleotides are TGTGCCAGCAGCTTACGGGGGGGGATTGCAACTAATGAAAAACTGTTTTTT.